Sequencing of this TCR beta chain was carried out in a study of blood T cell repertoires in COVID-19. Study as a whole: The origin of the acute and convalescent COVID-19 samples was the United States, Italy and Spain. The cDNA or gDNA used as material had been derived from T cells, B-cell-depleted T cells, or PBMCs.

Germline V gene lookup returns CDR1 SGHDT and CDR2 YYEEEE. The V gene lost 4 bases and the J gene lost 7 bases, with 21 bases spanning the gap. The CDR3 spans 15 residues. Authors' analysis steps: Cell counts per sample came from amplifying reference gene primers. Produced via immunoSEQ multiplex PCR; TCRdb's table is partial and in-frame only. V, J and clone size derive from that table, while D and trimming were established from the DNA sequence. The sample includes more than 50,000 clones, around 77% of them seen just once. Sequencing used peripheral blood. The rearrangement joins TRBV5-6 to TRBJ2-7; TRBD1 is a possible D gene (7 bases). The clonotype originates from a human donor in a cohort sampled during active COVID-19. CDR3 amino acids: CASSHGTAYREEQYF. The DNA of the CDR3 is TGTGCCAGCAGCCACGGGACAGCCTACCGGGAGGAGCAGTACTTC.